This T cell receptor (beta chain) is drawn from a study of Ad26.COV2.S vaccination and SARS-CoV-2 variants (dated by TCRdb to 2020 to 2023). Study-level background: Vaccine-arm donors came from COV1001, a multicentre, randomized, double-blind, placebo-controlled phase I-IIa trial of Ad26.COV2.S in healthy adults. Dosing of Ad26.COV2.S was intramuscular, at either 5x10^10 or 1x10^11 viral particles, delivered as one shot or as two shots spaced 56 days apart. TCRbeta repertoire sequencing was used to assess the specificity and breadth of SARS-CoV-2-reactive T cell receptors after Ad26.COV2.S vaccination. The TCR-sequenced set comprised about 32 samples: some 19 Ad26.COV2.S vaccine recipients, 5 placebo recipients and 8 SARS-CoV-2 convalescent individuals. Trial participants were randomized into five groups of five, in which low-dose or high-dose Ad26.COV2.S was given once or twice, or placebo was given on both occasions. Blinding of investigators to trial group allocation was maintained during experiments and outcome assessment.

Overall results and qualifications from the work: After vaccination, spike-specific CD8+ and CD4+ T cell responses were reported to show substantial breadth. The study lacked the statistical power to compare responses across vaccine doses or regimens. Comparable non-spike TCR breadth was observed between vaccine and placebo recipients, consistent with only spike being contained in the vaccine. The authors noted that total T cell responses may have been underestimated by the TCR breadth and depth analyses. Spike-specific TCR breadth was higher in Ad26.COV2.S recipients than in placebo recipients (P = 0.0014).

The treatment or condition tag for this specimen amounts to: some 20 received Ad26.COV2.S at low or high dose, single or two shots; 5 received placebo; per-sample allocation not given. For vaccine and placebo recipients, repertoires were sequenced using samples collected on day 63 after the first injection. In Cohort 1b, more than 20 adults aged 18-55 years were enrolled at a single site in Boston, USA, between 29 July and 7 August 2020. Ad26.COV2.S consisted of a replication-incompetent adenovirus type 26 vector by which a prefusion-stabilized SARS-CoV-2 spike protein from the original Wuhan strain was expressed. TCRbeta CDR3 regions were sequenced with the immunoSEQ Assay. After extraction, genomic DNA underwent amplification by bias-controlled multiplex PCR, followed by high-throughput sequencing. On the study's bioinformatics: To quantify the absolute abundance of every unique TCRbeta CDR3 region, sequences were collapsed and filtered. Usable DNA was measured by amplifying reference genes present in all nucleated cells, and TCRbeta template counts were normalized to that usable DNA to estimate T cell fraction. Repertoire TCRs were annotated as SARS-CoV-2-specific by exact matching of V gene, CDR3 amino acid sequence and J gene to a known reactive TCR set. The reference SARS-CoV-2 TCR set was obtained from MIRA and was filtered for enrichment in COVID-19-positive ImmuneCODE repertoires, whereby public or cross-reactive TCRs were removed. Based on the MIRA antigens, annotated TCRs were further analysed at the level of specific ORF or position within ORF. Breadth was defined as annotated unique rearrangements over total unique productive rearrangements; depth was the summed frequency of those rearrangements. Two-sided Wilcoxon rank-sum tests were used to compare TCR breadth between groups. Here the immuneACCESS table is served through TCRdb, limited to in-frame sequences with V and J called. Missing clones are a known gap in these copies; in checked studies unresolved V genes cover under half, and the rest lacks a known reason. V and J calls and clone size follow that table, whereas D and trimming were derived from the DNA. In all, the sample holds approximately 480,000 clones, and 87% of those were seen once. Jointly, the top ten make up roughly 13% of the sample.

About this clone: Its antigen remains undetermined. Base quality data are lacking; no much larger clone is found one base away.

From a lookup of the germline V gene (reference sequence), CDR1 and CDR2 are LNHDA and SQIVND. V and J lose 1 base and 1 base, and a span of 7 bases separates them. From the cysteine through the phenylalanine, the CDR3 covers 14 amino acids. Kept here is only the CDR3 DNA, which spans 42 bases and is read in frame from base 1. The sequencing used peripheral blood, collected in a trial of Ad26.COV2.S vaccine versus placebo. The receptor was isolated from a person between 18 and 59 years old who received the Ad26.COV2.S COVID-19 vaccine or a placebo. The chain is made from TRBV19 and TRBJ2-5; the D gene cannot be named for sure. Here the CDR3 is given as CASSIVGLQETQYF. The nucleotides read TGTGCCAGTAGTATAGTCGGGCTCCAAGAGACCCAGTACTTC.